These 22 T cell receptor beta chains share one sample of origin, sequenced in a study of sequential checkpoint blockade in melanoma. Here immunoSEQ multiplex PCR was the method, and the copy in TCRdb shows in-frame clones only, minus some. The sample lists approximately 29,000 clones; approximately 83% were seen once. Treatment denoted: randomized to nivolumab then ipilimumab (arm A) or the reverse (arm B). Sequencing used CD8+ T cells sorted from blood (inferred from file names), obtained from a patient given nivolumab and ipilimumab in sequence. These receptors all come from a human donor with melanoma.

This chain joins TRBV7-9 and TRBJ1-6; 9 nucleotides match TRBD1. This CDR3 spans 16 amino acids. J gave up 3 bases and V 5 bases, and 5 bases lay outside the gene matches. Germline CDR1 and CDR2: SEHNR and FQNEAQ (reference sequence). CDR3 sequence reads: CASSTDRGYYNSPLHF. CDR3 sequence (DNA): TGTGCCAGCAGCACTGACAGGGGGTACTATAATTCACCCCTCCACTTT.

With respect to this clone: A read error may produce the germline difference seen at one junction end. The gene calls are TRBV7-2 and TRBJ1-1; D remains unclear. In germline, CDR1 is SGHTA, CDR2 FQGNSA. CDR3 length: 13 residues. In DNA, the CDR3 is TGTGCCAGCGGCTTCGCAGGGAACACTGAAGCTTTCTTT. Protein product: CASGFAGNTEAFF.

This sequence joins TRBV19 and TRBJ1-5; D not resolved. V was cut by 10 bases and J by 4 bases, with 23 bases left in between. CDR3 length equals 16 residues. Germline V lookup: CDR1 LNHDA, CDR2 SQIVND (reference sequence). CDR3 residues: CATTGLGSHGNQPQHF. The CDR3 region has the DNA TGTGCCACCACGGGTCTCGGATCGCATGGGAATCAGCCCCAGCATTTT. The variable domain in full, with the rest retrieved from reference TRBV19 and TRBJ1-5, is DGGITQSPKYLFRKEGQNVTLSCEQNLNHDAMYWYRQDPGQGLRLIYYSQIVNDFQKGDIAEGYSVSREKKESFPLTVTSAQKNPTAFYLCATTGLGSHGNQPQHFGDGTRLSIL.

The CDR3: CASSPLPSGSTYEQYF. CDR3 nucleotide sequence: TGCGCCAGCAGCCCCCTGCCTAGCGGGAGTACTTACGAGCAGTACTTC. The chain couples TRBV5-1 to TRBJ2-7; 10 nucleotides line up with TRBD2. After removal of 4 bases from V and 4 bases from J, the junction contained 11 bases not matched to a gene. The CDR3 runs to 16 residues. The germline gives CDR1 SGHRS, CDR2 YFSETQ.

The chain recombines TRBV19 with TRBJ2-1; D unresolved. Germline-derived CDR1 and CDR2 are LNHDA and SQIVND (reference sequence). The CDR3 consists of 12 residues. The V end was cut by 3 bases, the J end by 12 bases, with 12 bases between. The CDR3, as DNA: TGTGCCAGTAGTATTTCGCCTTGGGCGCAGTTCTTC. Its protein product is CASSISPWAQFF.

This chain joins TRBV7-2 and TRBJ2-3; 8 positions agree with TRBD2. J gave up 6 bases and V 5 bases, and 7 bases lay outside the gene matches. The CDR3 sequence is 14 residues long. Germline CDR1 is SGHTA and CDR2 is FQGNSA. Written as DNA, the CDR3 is TGTGCCAGCAGCGGGACTAGAAGCCCGGATACGCAGTATTTT. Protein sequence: CASSGTRSPDTQYF.

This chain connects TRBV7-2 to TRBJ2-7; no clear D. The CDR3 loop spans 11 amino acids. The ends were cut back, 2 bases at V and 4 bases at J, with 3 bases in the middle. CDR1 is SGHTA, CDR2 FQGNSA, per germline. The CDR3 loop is CASSLLYEQYF. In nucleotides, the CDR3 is TGTGCCAGCAGCTTACTTTACGAGCAGTACTTC.

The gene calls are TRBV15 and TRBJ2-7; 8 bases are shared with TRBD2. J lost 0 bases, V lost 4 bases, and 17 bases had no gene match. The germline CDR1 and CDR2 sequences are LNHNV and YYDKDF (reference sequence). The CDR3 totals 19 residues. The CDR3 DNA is TGTGCCACCAGCACGCCCCTTTTTGCGGGGGGCATTAGCTCCTACGAGCAGTACTTC. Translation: CATSTPLFAGGISSYEQYF. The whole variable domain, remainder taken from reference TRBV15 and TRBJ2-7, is DAMVIQNPRYQVTQFGKPVTLSCSQTLNHNVMYWYQQKSSQAPKLLFHYYDKDFNNEADTPDNFQSRRPNTSFCFLDIRSPGLGDTAMYLCATSTPLFAGGISSYEQYFGPGTRLTVT.

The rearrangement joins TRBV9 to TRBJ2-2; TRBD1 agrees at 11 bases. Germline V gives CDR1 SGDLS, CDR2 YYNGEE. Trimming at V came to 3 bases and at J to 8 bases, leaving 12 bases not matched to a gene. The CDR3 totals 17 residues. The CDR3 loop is CASSADDWTGGLGELFF. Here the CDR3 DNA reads TGTGCCAGCAGCGCAGATGATTGGACAGGGGGCTTGGGGGAGCTGTTTTTT.

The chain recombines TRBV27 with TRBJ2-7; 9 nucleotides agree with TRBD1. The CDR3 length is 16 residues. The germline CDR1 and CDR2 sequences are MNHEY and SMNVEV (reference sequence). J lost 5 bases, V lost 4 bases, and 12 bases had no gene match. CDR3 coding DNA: TGTGCCAGCAGTTGGTCCCCACCGGGACAGGGCCACGAGCAGTACTTC. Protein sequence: CASSWSPPGQGHEQYF.

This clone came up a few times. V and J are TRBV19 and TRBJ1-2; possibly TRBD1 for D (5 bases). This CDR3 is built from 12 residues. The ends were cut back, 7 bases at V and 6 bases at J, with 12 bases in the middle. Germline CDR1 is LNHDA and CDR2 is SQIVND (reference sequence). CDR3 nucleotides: TGTGCCAGTACCGACAGTCCAAATGGCTACACCTTC. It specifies CASTDSPNGYTF.

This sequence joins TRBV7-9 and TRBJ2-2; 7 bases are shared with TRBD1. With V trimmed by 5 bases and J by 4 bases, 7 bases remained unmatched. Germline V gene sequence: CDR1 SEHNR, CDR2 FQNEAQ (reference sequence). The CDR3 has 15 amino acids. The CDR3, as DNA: TGTGCCAGCAGCGTGACAGGGTTCGGCACCGGGGAGCTGTTTTTT. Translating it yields CASSVTGFGTGELFF.

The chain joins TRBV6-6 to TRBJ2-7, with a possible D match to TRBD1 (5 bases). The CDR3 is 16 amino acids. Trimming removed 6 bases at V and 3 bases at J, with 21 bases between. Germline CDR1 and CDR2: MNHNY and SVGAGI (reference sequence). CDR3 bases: TGTGCCAGCAGCCGAGACAGTGGGGCGATTTTCTACGAGCAGTACTTC. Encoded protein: CASSRDSGAIFYEQYF.

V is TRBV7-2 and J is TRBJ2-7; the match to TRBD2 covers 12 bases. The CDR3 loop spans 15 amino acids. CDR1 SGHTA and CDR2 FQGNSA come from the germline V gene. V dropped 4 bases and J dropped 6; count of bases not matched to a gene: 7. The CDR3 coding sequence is TGTGCCAGCAGCTCCCGGACTAGCGGGAAGAGCGAGCAGTACTTC. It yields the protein CASSSRTSGKSEQYF.

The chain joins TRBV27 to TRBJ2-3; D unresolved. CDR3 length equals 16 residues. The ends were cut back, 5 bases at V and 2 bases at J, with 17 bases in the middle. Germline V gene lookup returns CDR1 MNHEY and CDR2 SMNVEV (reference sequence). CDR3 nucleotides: TGTGCCAGCAGTCTGGGCCCCCTCCAAGTCACAGATACGCAGTATTTT. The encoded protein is CASSLGPLQVTDTQYF.

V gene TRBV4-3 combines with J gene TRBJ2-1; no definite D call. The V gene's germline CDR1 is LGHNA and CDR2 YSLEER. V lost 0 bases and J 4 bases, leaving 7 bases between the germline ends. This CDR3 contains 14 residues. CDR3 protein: CASSQDSVYNEQFF. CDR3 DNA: TGCGCCAGCAGCCAAGACTCCGTTTACAATGAGCAGTTCTTC.

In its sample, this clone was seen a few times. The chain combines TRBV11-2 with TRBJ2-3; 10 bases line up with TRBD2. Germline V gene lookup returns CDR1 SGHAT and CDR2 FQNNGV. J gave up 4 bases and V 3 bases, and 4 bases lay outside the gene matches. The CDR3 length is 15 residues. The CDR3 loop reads CASSLGAGGPDTQYF. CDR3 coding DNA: TGTGCCAGCAGCTTGGGAGCGGGGGGGCCAGATACGCAGTATTTT.

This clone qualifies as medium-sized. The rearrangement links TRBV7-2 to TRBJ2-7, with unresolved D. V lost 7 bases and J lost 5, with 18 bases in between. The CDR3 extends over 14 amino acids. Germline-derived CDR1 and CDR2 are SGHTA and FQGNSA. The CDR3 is CASTPGYPLNEQYF. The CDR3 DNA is TGTGCCAGCACCCCCGGTTATCCCTTAAACGAGCAGTACTTC. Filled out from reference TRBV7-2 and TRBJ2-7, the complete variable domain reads GAGVSQSPSNKVTEKGKDVELRCDPISGHTALYWYRQSLGQGLEFLIYFQGNSAPDKSGLPSDRFSAERTGGSVSTLTIQRTQQEDSAVYLCASTPGYPLNEQYFGPGTRLTVT.

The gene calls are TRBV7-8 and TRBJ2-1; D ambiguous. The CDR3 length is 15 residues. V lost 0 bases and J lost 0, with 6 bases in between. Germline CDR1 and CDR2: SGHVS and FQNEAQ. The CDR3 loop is CASSLAVSSYNEQFF. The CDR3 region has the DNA TGTGCCAGCAGCTTAGCGGTCAGCTCCTACAATGAGCAGTTCTTC.

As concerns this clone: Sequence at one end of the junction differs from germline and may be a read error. Written as DNA, the CDR3 is TGTGCCAGCAGCCTAACCGGGACAGCGAACACTGAAGCTTTCTTT. It translates to CASSLTGTANTEAFF. The genes are TRBV7-3 and TRBJ1-1; 7 nucleotides match TRBD1. Germline CDR1 SGHTA, CDR2 FQGTGA. The CDR3 runs 15 residues. Variable domain in full (rest from reference TRBV7-3 and TRBJ1-1): GAGVSQTPSNKVTEKGKYVELRCDPISGHTALYWYRQSLGQGPEFLIYFQGTGAADDSGLPNDRFFAVRPEGSVSTLKIQRTERGDSAVYLCASSLTGTANTEAFFGQGTRLTVV.

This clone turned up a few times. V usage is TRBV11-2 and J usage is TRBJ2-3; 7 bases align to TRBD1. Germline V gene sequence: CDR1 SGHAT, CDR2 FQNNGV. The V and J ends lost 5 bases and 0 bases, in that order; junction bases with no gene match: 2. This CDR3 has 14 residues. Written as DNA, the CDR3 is TGTGCCAGCAGCCGGGACAGTAGCACAGATACGCAGTATTTT. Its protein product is CASSRDSSTDTQYF.

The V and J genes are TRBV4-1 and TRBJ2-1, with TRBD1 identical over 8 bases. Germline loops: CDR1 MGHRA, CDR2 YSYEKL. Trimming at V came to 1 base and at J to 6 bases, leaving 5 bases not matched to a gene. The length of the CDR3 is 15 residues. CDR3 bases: TGCGCCAGCAGCCAAGCTCAGGGGGCAATCAATGAGCAGTTCTTC. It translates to CASSQAQGAINEQFF.